The subject of this entry is one T cell receptor beta chain. Authors' methods: Counts of nucleated cells, estimated from reference gene primer amplification, were obtained. This table comes from immunoSEQ multiplex PCR, and its TCRdb copy is limited to in-frame clones, with some not included. V and J calls and clone size come straight from that table; D and trimming were deduced from the DNA. The sample lists some 490,000 clones, 80% to 90% seen once, with 8% to 9.5% in the top ten. This sample was taken from a study of blood T cell repertoires in COVID-19. About the study: Donors in the United States, Italy and Spain gave samples during acute or convalescent COVID-19. The cDNA or gDNA used as material had been derived from T cells, B-cell-depleted T cells, or PBMCs.

The germline V and J ends were trimmed by 3 bases and 5 bases, with 12 bases remaining between them. The CDR3 sequence is 14 residues long. Germline V lookup: CDR1 MNHNS, CDR2 SASEGT. V usage is TRBV6-1 and J usage is TRBJ2-3; D gene unclear. Source material: PBMCs or T cells enriched from blood (not recorded which). The TCR comes from a woman in her sixties who had recovered from COVID-19. The CDR3 loop is CASSEQVSVDTQYF. In DNA form, the CDR3 reads TGTGCCAGCAGTGAGCAGGTTTCAGTAGATACGCAGTATTTT.